These 21 T cell receptor beta chains were sequenced from one sample in a study of cytotoxic CD8 clonotypes in ibrutinib-treated CLL. The data were produced by immunoSEQ multiplex PCR, yet TCRdb's version contains in-frame clones alone and is incomplete. The sample lists about 39,000 clones; roughly two thirds were seen once. Sequencing was performed on PBMCs, taken at disease progression, from a patient treated with ibrutinib. The origin of the receptors is a human donor with chronic lymphocytic leukemia.

This clone was counted only a few times. The chain uses TRBV5-1 and TRBJ2-7; D is ambiguous. The V and J ends lost 4 bases and 0 bases respectively, with 14 bases between them. The CDR3 extends over 15 amino acids. CDR1 is SGHRS, CDR2 YFSETQ, per germline. The CDR3 region is CASSRDDTRSYEQYF. CDR3 DNA: TGCGCCAGCAGCAGGGATGACACCCGCTCCTACGAGCAGTACTTC. The variable domain in full, completed from reference TRBV5-1 and TRBJ2-7, reads KAGVTQTPRYLIKTRGQQVTLSCSPISGHRSVSWYQQTPGQGLQFLFEYFSETQRNKGNFPGRFSGRQFSNSRSEMNVSTLELGDSALYLCASSRDDTRSYEQYFGPGTRLTVT.

The J gene is TRBJ1-1, the V gene TRBV7-9; D uncertain. V lost 2 bases, J lost 4 bases, and 2 bases lay in between. The CDR3 is 11 amino acids. Germline CDR1 is SEHNR and CDR2 is FQNEAQ (reference sequence). The CDR3, as DNA: TGTGCCAGCAGCTTAATCACTGAAGCTTTCTTT. Its translation: CASSLITEAFF.

The rearrangement links TRBV5-1 to TRBJ2-1, with TRBD2 identical over 9 bases. V dropped 2 bases and J dropped 2; count of bases not matched to a gene: 5. Germline loops: CDR1 SGHRS, CDR2 YFSETQ. There are 16 residues in the CDR3. This CDR3 is CASSFSGSSTYNEQFF. In nucleotides, the CDR3 is TGCGCCAGCAGCTTTAGCGGGAGCAGCACCTACAATGAGCAGTTCTTC. The complete variable domain, with remaining parts taken from reference TRBV5-1 and TRBJ2-1, reads KAGVTQTPRYLIKTRGQQVTLSCSPISGHRSVSWYQQTPGQGLQFLFEYFSETQRNKGNFPGRFSGRQFSNSRSEMNVSTLELGDSALYLCASSFSGSSTYNEQFFGPGTRLTVL.

This clone came up once. The chain couples TRBV2 to TRBJ2-7, with D perhaps matching TRBD2 (5 bases). The CDR3 sequence is 14 residues long. CDR1 SNHLY and CDR2 FYNNEI come from the germline V gene. V lost 3 bases and J lost 2, with 11 bases in between. The CDR3 DNA reads as TGTGCCAGCAGTGATACTAGTTCTACCTACGAGCAGTACTTC. It is translated as CASSDTSSTYEQYF.

This CDR3 is CASSPGGGDQPQHF. The DNA for the CDR3 is TGTGCCAGCAGCCCCGGAGGGGGCGATCAGCCCCAGCATTTT. This chain joins TRBV28 and TRBJ1-5; 7 bases are shared with TRBD1. Trimming at V came to 6 bases and at J to 5 bases, leaving 7 bases not matched to a gene. The CDR3 runs to 14 residues. CDR1 is MDHEN and CDR2 is SYDVKM in the germline V gene.

The chain is built from TRBV4-3 and TRBJ2-3; D gene ambiguous. V was clipped by 2 bases and J by 0 bases, with 18 bases between them. This CDR3 comprises 18 residues. Germline-derived CDR1 and CDR2 are LGHNA and YSLEER. The CDR3 protein is CASSQQRGLTPSTDTQYF. CDR3 sequence (DNA): TGCGCCAGCAGCCAACAACGTGGGCTAACCCCTAGCACAGATACGCAGTATTTT.

This clone is categorized as medium-sized. The CDR3: CAWSVNTEAFF. CDR3 in DNA: TGTGCCTGGAGTGTTAACACTGAAGCTTTCTTT. J is TRBJ1-1 and V is TRBV30; D is unclear. Trimming took off 0 bases at V and 2 bases at J, with 1 base between the two ends. Looked up from germline, CDR1 is GTSNPN and CDR2 is SVGIG (reference sequence). The CDR3 has 11 residues.

The table lists this clone with a few counts. V is TRBV11-3 and J is TRBJ1-1; maybe TRBD1 (6 bases). Between the trimmed V and J ends, which lost 0 bases and 9 bases, there was a span of 23 bases. The CDR3 length is 17 residues. Germline assignment: CDR1 SGHNT and CDR2 YENEEA. CDR3 DNA sequence: TGTGCCAGCAGCTTAGATCACCCCCGACAGGAACCTACGAAAGCTTTCTTT. Its protein is CASSLDHPRQEPTKAFF.

This clone was counted a single time. The chain combines TRBV9 with TRBJ2-7; TRBD2 matches at 7 bases. Germline V CDR1 and CDR2: SGDLS, YYNGEE. J was trimmed by 3 bases and V by 3 bases; bases with no gene match: 9. CDR3 length: 15 residues. The CDR3 DNA is TGTGCCAGCAGCGCCCAAGCGGGAAGGGGCTACGAGCAGTACTTC. This translates into CASSAQAGRGYEQYF.

The chain employs TRBV7-9 and TRBJ1-5; D is uncertain. V was shortened by 0 bases and J by 0 bases, with 3 bases between the two germline ends. Germline loops: CDR1 SEHNR, CDR2 FQNEAQ (reference sequence). The CDR3 length is 14 residues. In DNA, the CDR3 is TGTGCCAGCAGCTTAGCAGTTAGCAATCAGCCCCAGCATTTT. Amino acids: CASSLAVSNQPQHF.

The chain uses TRBV2 and TRBJ2-5; 7 positions agree with TRBD2. Trimming cost V 8 bases and J 5 bases; bases outside gene matches: 8. CDR3 length: 13 amino acids. CDR1 is SNHLY, CDR2 FYNNEI, per germline. The CDR3 spells CASLGLGGETQYF. CDR3 nucleotides: TGTGCCAGCCTTGGACTGGGGGGGGAGACCCAGTACTTC.

The chain employs TRBV13 and TRBJ2-7; 10 bases match TRBD1. The V segment lost 5 bases and the J segment 2 bases; nucleotides outside the gene matches: 3. Germline V gene lookup returns CDR1 PRHDT and CDR2 FYEKMQ (reference sequence). There are 14 residues in the CDR3. In DNA, the CDR3 is TGTGCCAGCAGCCCGGACAGGGGGGCCTACGAGCAGTACTTC. This gives the protein CASSPDRGAYEQYF.

The chain is built from TRBV18 and TRBJ1-1; tentative D call: TRBD1 (5 bases). V was shortened by 5 bases and J by 7 bases, with 17 bases between the two germline ends. The CDR3 runs 14 residues. Germline V lookup: CDR1 KGHSH, CDR2 LQKENI. DNA of the CDR3: TGTGCCAGCTCAACTGGGAAGGGGACGGGTGAAGCTTTCTTT. This gives the protein CASSTGKGTGEAFF.

This clone has a handful of counts. The chain carries TRBV11-3 and TRBJ2-1, with D perhaps matching TRBD2 (5 bases). The V end lost 1 base, the J end lost 4 bases, and 14 bases lay between the germline ends. Germline V gene lookup returns CDR1 SGHNT and CDR2 YENEEA. The CDR3 extends over 16 amino acids. The CDR3 spells CASSLGIGSSYNEQFF. The CDR3 DNA sequence: TGTGCCAGCAGCTTAGGGATAGGGAGTTCGTACAATGAGCAGTTCTTC.

The chain links TRBV4-2 to TRBJ1-2, with 7 bases that match TRBD1. From germline, CDR1 is LGHNA and CDR2 YNFKEQ. This CDR3 has 15 amino acids. V shed 0 bases and J 2 bases; nucleotides not matched to a gene: 3. The CDR3 DNA reads TGTGCCAGCAGCCAAGATTTGGACAGGAACTATGGCTACACCTTC. Its translation is CASSQDLDRNYGYTF.

This clone appeared a few times. The chain joins TRBV7-9 to TRBJ1-1; 9 bases agree with TRBD1. This CDR3 contains 15 residues. Germline-derived CDR1 and CDR2 are SEHNR and FQNEAQ (reference sequence). The junction had 5 bases not matched to a gene; V was cut back by 2 bases and J by 4 bases. The CDR3 DNA reads as TGTGCCAGCAGCTTACAACAGGGGGCCGGCACTGAAGCTTTCTTT. Protein sequence: CASSLQQGAGTEAFF.

This chain connects TRBV4-3 to TRBJ2-3; 8 bases map to TRBD2. In germline, CDR1 is LGHNA, CDR2 YSLEER. V was clipped by 1 base and J by 2 bases; unmatched bases: 2. The CDR3 is 15 amino acids. The CDR3 here is CASSQGSGTTDTQYF. The CDR3 DNA reads as TGCGCCAGCAGCCAAGGTAGCGGGACCACAGATACGCAGTATTTT.

V is TRBV2 and J is TRBJ2-6; D uncertain. CDR3 length: 13 amino acids. V lost 7 bases, J lost 4 bases, and 8 bases lay in between. The germline V gene encodes CDR1 SNHLY and CDR2 FYNNEI. The CDR3 DNA follows: TGTGCCAGCACTTTCCTCGGGGCCAACGTCCTGACTTTC. Translation: CASTFLGANVLTF.

This clone was seen only a few times. The gene calls are TRBV2 and TRBJ1-3; D unresolved. The CDR3 length is 13 residues. Germline V CDR1 and CDR2: SNHLY, FYNNEI. V was shortened by 7 bases and J by 0 bases, with 7 bases between the two germline ends. CDR3 in amino acids: CASMVSSGNTIYF. The DNA for the CDR3 is TGTGCCAGCATGGTGAGCTCTGGAAACACCATATATTTT.

This chain joins TRBV7-9 and TRBJ2-7, with TRBD2 matching 8 bases. Germline loops: CDR1 SEHNR, CDR2 FQNEAQ (reference sequence). V trimming: 5 bases; J trimming: 5 bases; junction bases outside the gene matches: 11. The CDR3 runs to 15 residues. In DNA, the CDR3 is TGTGCCAGCAGCCCCAGAGGCGGGGGGCAGAACGAGCAGTACTTC. As protein: CASSPRGGGQNEQYF. Using reference TRBV7-9 and TRBJ2-7 for the parts outside the CDR3, the full variable domain is DTGVSQNPRHKITKRGQNVTFRCDPISEHNRLYWYRQTLGQGPEFLTYFQNEAQLEKSRLLSDRFSAERPKGSFSTLEIQRTEQGDSAMYLCASSPRGGGQNEQYFGPGTRLTVT.

CDR3 protein: CASTMRQGASYEQYF. For the CDR3, the DNA is TGTGCCAGTACCATGCGGCAGGGGGCATCCTACGAGCAGTACTTC. The genes are TRBV19 and TRBJ2-7, with 8 nucleotides matching TRBD1. CDR3 length equals 15 residues. Germline V gene data show CDR1 as LNHDA and CDR2 as SQIVND (reference sequence). The V and J ends lost 7 bases and 1 base, in that order; junction bases with no gene match: 9. The variable domain in full, completed from reference TRBV19 and TRBJ2-7, reads DGGITQSPKYLFRKEGQNVTLSCEQNLNHDAMYWYRQDPGQGLRLIYYSQIVNDFQKGDIAEGYSVSREKKESFPLTVTSAQKNPTAFYLCASTMRQGASYEQYFGPGTRLTVT.